Each of the 26 T cell receptor beta chains below was sequenced from the same sample in a study of T cells in Graves' hyperthyroidism and ophthalmopathy (dated by TCRdb to the late 2010s). The library came from multiplex PCR. TCRdb lists the instrument as Illumina HiSeq 2000. TCR beta CDR3 regions were amplified from RNA transcripts. The TCR CDR3 was subjected to a first round of RT-PCR using the HTBI primer set and the Qiagen OneStep RT-PCR kit. The public reads were run again by TCRdb, first through fastp at Q25 and then through MiXCR, and only productive beta chains were kept. Each entry is one CDR3 protein sequence, shown with its most common DNA and genes. The sample table holds around 280,000 distinct CDR3 sequences, of which 13% were seen once. The ten largest clones add up to roughly 8% of the sample. Material: blood. The receptors originated from a woman under 40 with Graves' hyperthyroidism that later progressed to Graves' ophthalmopathy.

The rearrangement joins TRBV11-2 to TRBJ2-3; 7 nucleotides match TRBD1. V gave up 1 base and J gave up 5 bases; unmatched junction bases: 15. CDR3 length: 18 amino acids. CDR1 is SGHAT, CDR2 FQNNGV, per germline. The CDR3: CASSLGFGVRQGIDTQYF. The DNA for the CDR3 is TGTGCCAGCAGCTTAGGTTTCGGCGTTCGACAGGGCATAGATACGCAGTATTTT.

Many counts were recorded for this clonotype. The V and J genes are TRBV2 and TRBJ1-5, with no clear D. Trimming left V 2 bases short and J 2 bases short, with 13 bases between. From germline, CDR1 is SNHLY and CDR2 FYNNEI. The CDR3 is 16 amino acids. CDR3 bases: TGTGCCAGCAGTGAATACGCGATGGGAGGCAATCAGCCCCAGCATTTT. Its translation: CASSEYAMGGNQPQHF.

In its sample, this clonotype was seen once. The genes are TRBV15 and TRBJ1-4; D might be TRBD1 (6 bases). Germline lookup yields CDR1 LNHNV and CDR2 YYDKDF (reference sequence). The CDR3 is 16 amino acids. V shed 0 bases and J shed 6 bases, with 14 bases lying between them. CDR3: CATSRDQLGADEKLFF. Written as DNA, the CDR3 is TGTGCCACCAGCAGAGATCAATTGGGGGCAGATGAAAAACTGTTTTTT.

At least ten counts were recorded for this clonotype. The V gene is TRBV27, the J gene TRBJ2-7, with 14 bases aligning to TRBD2. CDR1 and CDR2 from the germline V gene are MNHEY and SMNVEV (reference sequence). The CDR3 has 18 amino acids. After removal of 0 bases from V and 5 bases from J, the junction contained 9 bases not matched to a gene. This CDR3 reads CASSLSTGLAGVSDEQYF. The CDR3 region has the DNA TGTGCCAGCAGTTTATCGACGGGACTAGCGGGAGTTAGTGACGAGCAGTACTTC.

Comments on this clonotype: The junction shows a germline mismatch at one end, possibly a read error. The chain combines TRBV19 with TRBJ2-7, with D unresolved. Germline CDR1 reads LNHDA; CDR2 reads SQIVND (reference sequence). The CDR3 sequence is 14 residues long. CDR3 nucleotide sequence: TGTGCCAATAGTATTTTGCCAGACTCCTACGAGCAGTACTTC. It codes for CANSILPDSYEQYF.

This clonotype was recorded many times. The rearrangement uses TRBV20-1 and TRBJ2-1; D gene uncertain. Trimming pared 3 bases from V and 7 bases from J, leaving 22 bases between. CDR3 length equals 16 residues. Germline V CDR1 and CDR2: DFQATT, SNEGSKA (reference sequence). In DNA form, the CDR3 reads TGCAGTGCTAGTCCCAAGGGCTTTGGGTTGTTGAATGAGCAGTTCTTC. It translates to CSASPKGFGLLNEQFF.

This clonotype was seen many times. The gene calls are TRBV2 and TRBJ2-5; weak D call: TRBD1 (5 bases). V lost 2 bases, J lost 5 bases, and 12 bases lay in between. CDR3 size: 14 residues. CDR1 SNHLY and CDR2 FYNNEI come from the germline V gene. CDR3 DNA: TGTGCCAGCAGTGAAAGGGCAGGGATGGAGACCCAGTACTTC. Amino acids: CASSERAGMETQYF.

In its sample, this clonotype was seen many times. V and J are TRBV7-3 and TRBJ2-3; the match to TRBD2 covers 8 bases. Looked up from germline, CDR1 is SGHTA and CDR2 is FQGTGA. V was pared by 0 bases and J by 6 bases, with 11 bases of the junction left unmatched. There are 17 residues in the CDR3. CDR3 DNA: TGTGCCAGCAGCTTAACCCCACTAGCGGATGCCCAGGATACGCAGTATTTT. It codes for CASSLTPLADAQDTQYF.

This clonotype has a count of ten or more. This chain links TRBV20-1 with TRBJ2-3, with 7 bases that match TRBD2. CDR3 length: 13 residues. CDR1 is DFQATT, CDR2 SNEGSKA, per germline (reference sequence). V shed 5 bases and J 4 bases; nucleotides not matched to a gene: 6. This CDR3 reads CSARGELADTQYF. CDR3 nucleotide sequence: TGCAGTGCTCGGGGGGAATTAGCAGATACGCAGTATTTT.

This clonotype has a count of ten or more. The gene calls are TRBV27 and TRBJ1-6; 9 bases agree with TRBD1. The trim removed 5 bases at V and 7 bases at J, leaving 3 bases unmatched. The CDR3 sequence is 14 residues long. Germline V gene sequence: CDR1 MNHEY, CDR2 SMNVEV (reference sequence). CDR3 in amino acids: CASSHRGLNSPLHF. In DNA form, the CDR3 reads TGTGCCAGCAGTCACAGGGGGCTCAATTCACCCCTCCACTTT.

Details on this clonotype: A much larger clone differs from this one at a single base, so this may be a read error. The chain has TRBV30 and TRBJ2-1; possibly TRBD2 for D (6 bases). This CDR3 region has 13 residues. CDR1 is GTSNPN, CDR2 SVGIG, per germline (reference sequence). The CDR3 DNA reads TGTGCCTGGAGTTTGGGGGGACCCAATGAGCACTTCTTC. Translating gives CAWSLGGPNEHFF.

The rearrangement joins TRBV19 to TRBJ2-1; possibly TRBD1 or TRBD2 for D (5 bases each). Germline V gene data show CDR1 as LNHDA and CDR2 as SQIVND (reference sequence). The V end was cut by 3 bases, the J end by 2 bases, with 14 bases between. The CDR3 extends over 16 amino acids. CDR3 nucleotide sequence: TGTGCCAGTAGTATTAGGGATGGGGGTGCCTACAATGAGCAGTTCTTC. Translation gives CASSIRDGGAYNEQFF.

The chain's CDR3 is CASSWEGNTDTQYF. The CDR3 DNA follows: TGCGCCAGCAGCTGGGAAGGTAACACAGATACGCAGTATTTT. The rearrangement links TRBV5-1 to TRBJ2-3; D is unresolved. The CDR3 covers 14 residues. V was trimmed by 3 bases and J by 2 bases, leaving 10 bases between them. CDR1 is SGHRS, CDR2 YFSETQ, per germline.

V gene TRBV5-1 combines with J gene TRBJ2-5; tentative D call: TRBD2 (6 bases). From germline, CDR1 is SGHRS and CDR2 YFSETQ. V was clipped by 7 bases and J by 5 bases, with 15 bases between them. This CDR3 has 13 amino acids. CDR3 in DNA: TGCGCCAGCCGGGACGGGACTGGGGAGACCCAGTACTTC. Its translation: CASRDGTGETQYF.

A few counts support this clonotype. The chain employs TRBV29-1 and TRBJ2-1; 9 nucleotides agree with TRBD2. This CDR3 is built from 14 residues. V trimming: 1 base; J trimming: 4 bases; junction bases outside the gene matches: 2. Germline V gene lookup returns CDR1 SQVTM and CDR2 ANQGSEA. Written as DNA, the CDR3 is TGCAGCGTTGAAGGACTAGCGGTTTACAATGAGCAGTTCTTC. Translating gives CSVEGLAVYNEQFF.

This clonotype was counted ten times or more. The V gene is TRBV27, the J gene TRBJ2-7; the match to TRBD2 covers 7 bases. Germline CDR1 and CDR2: MNHEY and SMNVEV (reference sequence). The CDR3 sequence is 15 residues long. Trimming removed 4 bases from V and 6 bases from J; junction bases left unmatched: 12. The CDR3 sequence is CASSWGGDLGGEQYF. CDR3 in DNA: TGTGCCAGCAGTTGGGGGGGAGACTTGGGGGGCGAGCAGTACTTC.

The chain combines TRBV28 with TRBJ1-1; D ambiguous. The germline V and J ends were trimmed by 3 bases and 3 bases, with 11 bases remaining between them. The CDR3 runs 14 residues. Germline V gene data show CDR1 as MDHEN and CDR2 as SYDVKM. The DNA for the CDR3 is TGTGCCAGCAGTTTTGATTTCCGTCACACTGAAGCTTTCTTT. Residues: CASSFDFRHTEAFF.

This clonotype showed up many times. The chain uses TRBV30 and TRBJ1-1; 11 bases line up with TRBD1. Trimming took 3 bases from V and 5 from J; bases not matched to a gene: 5. The CDR3 is 14 residues long. CDR1 and CDR2 (germline): GTSNPN, SVGIG (reference sequence). This chain's CDR3 is CAWRTGTGGTEAFF. The CDR3 DNA follows: TGTGCCTGGAGGACCGGGACAGGGGGTACTGAAGCTTTCTTT.

There are many counts of this clonotype. The CDR3: CSVVEGDTNEQFF. DNA of the CDR3: TGCAGCGTCGTCGAGGGGGATACCAATGAGCAGTTCTTC. The genes are TRBV29-1 and TRBJ2-1, with D possibly matching TRBD1 (6 bases). V was clipped by 6 bases and J by 6 bases, with 15 bases between them. Germline V gene sequence: CDR1 SQVTM, CDR2 ANQGSEA. The length of the CDR3 is 13 residues.

The chain recombines TRBV7-2 with TRBJ2-2; maybe TRBD1 (5 bases). The CDR3 is made up of 15 amino acids. Germline V CDR1 and CDR2: SGHTA, FQGNSA. Trimming removed 4 bases at V and 4 bases at J, with 13 bases between. This chain's CDR3 is CASSSPRGFTGELFF. The CDR3 DNA reads TGTGCCAGCAGCTCACCTAGGGGTTTCACCGGGGAGCTGTTTTTT.

This clonotype was picked up many times. In DNA, the CDR3 is TGTGCCAGCAGCCCCGGTCGAGAGTTCGATTCCCGCAATCAGCCCCAGCATTTT. It specifies CASSPGREFDSRNQPQHF. The chain uses TRBV7-9 and TRBJ1-5; D remains unclear. Germline assignment: CDR1 SEHNR and CDR2 FQNEAQ (reference sequence). V lost 5 bases and J 2 bases, leaving 22 bases between the germline ends. CDR3 length: 18 residues.

In its sample, this clonotype was seen many times. The CDR3 loop is CATSDSREDTEAFF. CDR3 nucleotides: TGTGCCACCAGTGATTCCAGGGAGGACACTGAAGCTTTCTTT. The chain uses TRBV24-1 and TRBJ1-1; possibly TRBD1 for D (5 bases). Germline V CDR1 and CDR2: KGHDR, SFDVKD. V was shortened by 2 bases and J by 3 bases, with 9 bases between the two germline ends. This CDR3 has 14 residues.

This clonotype came up many times. J is TRBJ1-1 and V is TRBV29-1; a possible D gene is TRBD1 (5 bases). The germline V gene has CDR1 SQVTM and CDR2 ANQGSEA. This CDR3 region has 13 residues. Trimming stripped 8 bases from V and 5 bases from J, with 18 bases between. The CDR3 is CSTNRGGKTEAFF. DNA for the CDR3: TGCAGCACAAACCGGGGGGGGAAGACTGAAGCTTTCTTT.

This clonotype appeared a few times. This sequence joins TRBV4-1 and TRBJ1-4, with TRBD1 matching over 11 bases. V gave up 2 bases and J gave up 7 bases; unmatched junction bases: 3. This CDR3 spans 15 amino acids. Germline assignment: CDR1 MGHRA and CDR2 YSYEKL. As DNA, the CDR3 is TGCGCCAGCAGCCAATCCGGGACAGGGGGTGAAAAACTGTTTTTT. It specifies CASSQSGTGGEKLFF.

This clonotype was seen ten or more times. This chain uses TRBV20-1 with TRBJ1-1, with a tentative D call TRBD1 (6 bases). The CDR3 totals 18 residues. Germline V gene sequence: CDR1 DFQATT, CDR2 SNEGSKA (reference sequence). The V gene lost 6 bases and the J gene lost 5 bases, with 31 bases spanning the gap. CDR3 sequence reads: CSAPAHFKGRGVGTEAFF. In DNA, the CDR3 is TGCAGTGCCCCCGCCCATTTTAAAGGCAGGGGAGTGGGGACTGAAGCTTTCTTT.

The sample holds a few counts of this clonotype. The rearrangement links TRBV6-1 to TRBJ2-7; TRBD1 aligns across 9 bases. Germline CDR1 MNHNS, CDR2 SASEGT. Trimming at V came to 1 base and at J to 4 bases, leaving 5 bases not matched to a gene. This CDR3 contains 15 residues. In DNA form, the CDR3 reads TGTGCCAGCAGTGAAGTCTTCGGACAGGGGTACGAGCAGTACTTC. Protein: CASSEVFGQGYEQYF.